One TCR beta chain is described in this entry. This sample is drawn from a study of blood T cell repertoires in COVID-19. Study summary: Samples representing acute and convalescent COVID-19 were sourced from the United States, Italy and Spain. Sample material is recorded as cDNA or gDNA derived from T cells, B-cell-depleted T cells, or PBMCs.

Assignments of participants to cohorts depended upon their own reported clinical history. CDR1 MDHEN and CDR2 SYDVKM come from the germline V gene. With 5 bases clipped from V and 6 bases from J, the junction kept 10 bases outside the gene matches. CDR3 length equals 15 residues. Repertoires were generated with immunoSEQ multiplex PCR, while TCRdb's copy carries only in-frame clones and drops some. The table has over 100,000 clones, about 83% seen once. The sequenced material came from PBMCs or T cells enriched from blood (not recorded which). The chain uses TRBV28 and TRBJ2-7; 10 bases map to TRBD1. The sequence was obtained from a woman aged 30 to 39 who had recovered from COVID-19. As DNA, the CDR3 is TGTGCCAGCAGTCTAACCGGGACAGGGGCTCTCGAGCAGTACTTC. Translating gives CASSLTGTGALEQYF.